What follows are 13 T cell receptor beta chains derived from one specimen sequenced in a study of blood T cell repertoires in COVID-19. Generated by immunoSEQ multiplex PCR, the TCRdb table keeps only in-frame clones and is missing some. This sample yields about 83,000 clones, of which more than 65% are seen a single time; around 20% belongs to the top ten. Specimen: peripheral blood. The receptors derive from a woman over 75 with active or convalescent COVID-19.

This chain uses TRBV9 with TRBJ2-1, with 14 positions matching TRBD2. In germline, CDR1 is SGDLS, CDR2 YYNGEE. Trimming took 4 bases from V and 8 from J; bases not matched to a gene: 8. The CDR3 length is 16 residues. CDR3 sequence: CASSPRLAGGPDEQFF. CDR3 sequence (DNA): TGTGCCAGCAGCCCCCGACTAGCGGGGGGGCCCGATGAGCAGTTCTTC.

The gene calls are TRBV5-1 and TRBJ2-5; 9 bases agree with TRBD1. CDR3 length equals 17 residues. The V segment lost 4 bases and the J segment 5 bases; nucleotides outside the gene matches: 15. Germline V gene lookup returns CDR1 SGHRS and CDR2 YFSETQ. DNA for the CDR3: TGCGCCAGCAGCCAAGGCCTCGGGACAGGGTTGGGTGAGACCCAGTACTTC. The encoded protein is CASSQGLGTGLGETQYF. Supplemented by reference TRBV5-1 and TRBJ2-5, the full variable domain reads KAGVTQTPRYLIKTRGQQVTLSCSPISGHRSVSWYQQTPGQGLQFLFEYFSETQRNKGNFPGRFSGRQFSNSRSEMNVSTLELGDSALYLCASSQGLGTGLGETQYFGPGTRLLVL.

The rearrangement uses TRBV3-1 (or the pseudogene TRBV3-2) and TRBJ2-5; 8 bases agree with TRBD2. This CDR3 region has 14 residues. Losses at the gene ends were 5 bases for V and 5 bases for J; bases not matched to a gene: 7. Germline lookup yields CDR1 LGHDT and CDR2 YNNKEL (reference sequence). The CDR3 loop is CASSKGGGSETQYF. DNA for the CDR3: TGTGCCAGCAGCAAAGGCGGGGGGTCGGAGACCCAGTACTTC.

This clone has only one observation. The gene calls are TRBV6-2 or TRBV6-3 and TRBJ2-7; 8 bases align to TRBD1. CDR3 length: 19 amino acids. Trimming cost V 4 bases and J 1 base; bases outside gene matches: 18. In germline, CDR1 is MNHEY, CDR2 SVGEGT. Written as DNA, the CDR3 is TGTGCCAGCAGTTTCGCCCGGGACAGGCCATCGGGAGTTTCCTACGAGCAGTACTTC. Its translation: CASSFARDRPSGVSYEQYF.

In this sample, this clone turned up a few times. The chain combines TRBV5-4 with TRBJ1-2, with D possibly TRBD1 on 5 matching bases. The V gene's germline CDR1 is SGHNT and CDR2 YYREEE (reference sequence). The CDR3 contains 13 residues. V gave up 2 bases and J gave up 12 bases, with 17 bases separating them. CDR3 nucleotide sequence: TGTGCCAGCAGCTTCCATCCACAAGGGGATGACACCTTC. This codes for CASSFHPQGDDTF.

This clone was picked up a small number of times. The chain employs TRBV19 and TRBJ2-1; a possible D gene is TRBD1 (5 bases). CDR3 length equals 16 residues. Germline V gives CDR1 LNHDA, CDR2 SQIVND (reference sequence). Trimming shortened V by 0 bases and J by 5 bases, and 14 bases separated the two germline ends. The chain's CDR3 is CASSIEGRTPDNEQFF. The CDR3 coding sequence is TGTGCCAGTAGTATAGAGGGCCGGACACCGGACAATGAGCAGTTCTTC.

This clone was seen a handful of times. The chain joins TRBV5-6 to TRBJ2-5; D is unresolved. This CDR3 comprises 13 residues. Germline values: CDR1 SGHDT, CDR2 YYEEEE. V was pared by 4 bases and J by 1 base, with 8 bases between. CDR3 loop: CASSRTAQETQYF. CDR3 nucleotides: TGTGCCAGCAGCAGAACAGCCCAAGAGACCCAGTACTTC.

This sequence joins TRBV10-3 and TRBJ1-1, with 7 positions matching TRBD1. CDR3 length equals 15 residues. Germline trimming cut 6 bases from V and 0 bases from J; bases unmatched to any gene: 7. Germline CDR1 and CDR2: ENHRY and SYGVKD. The CDR3 protein is CAIRDPGQMNTEAFF. The DNA for the CDR3 is TGTGCCATCAGGGACCCGGGACAGATGAACACTGAAGCTTTCTTT.

The J gene is TRBJ2-3, the V gene TRBV28; 8 bases align to TRBD2. This CDR3 is 14 amino acids long. CDR1 is MDHEN and CDR2 is SYDVKM in the germline V gene. Unmatched junction bases numbered 5, after V lost 6 bases and J lost 3 bases. The CDR3 bases are TGTGCCAGCAGCTTTAAGCGGGAGACAGATACGCAGTATTTT. Encoded protein: CASSFKRETDTQYF.

This clone was observed a handful of times. The chain uses TRBV7-2 and TRBJ2-5, with D possibly TRBD2 on 5 matching bases. V was cut by 5 bases and J by 2 bases, with 15 bases left in between. CDR1 is SGHTA, CDR2 FQGNSA, per germline. The CDR3 has 15 residues. The CDR3 coding sequence is TGTGCCAGCAGCCGCCAACGGGGTAAACAAGAGACCCAGTACTTC. Its protein is CASSRQRGKQETQYF.

In its sample, this clone was seen once. This chain links TRBV11-1 with TRBJ2-3, with D maybe TRBD2 (6 bases). V was cut by 1 base and J by 0 bases, with 8 bases left in between. The CDR3 length is 15 residues. Per germline, CDR1 SGHAT and CDR2 FQDESV (reference sequence). In DNA form, the CDR3 reads TGTGCCAGCAGCTTAGATAGCGGAAGCACAGATACGCAGTATTTT. It encodes CASSLDSGSTDTQYF.

The V and J genes are TRBV5-8 and TRBJ1-1, with D possibly TRBD1 on 6 matching bases. Trimming left V 0 bases short and J 8 bases short, with 11 bases between. Germline CDR1 reads SGHTS; CDR2 reads YDEGEE. The CDR3 has 13 amino acids. The CDR3 protein is CASSLGQGIEAFF. As DNA, the CDR3 is TGTGCCAGCAGCTTGGGTCAGGGGATAGAAGCTTTCTTT.

The rearrangement uses TRBV7-2 and TRBJ2-3; 7 bases are shared with TRBD2. Germline CDR1 SGHTA, CDR2 FQGNSA. The ends lost 2 bases at V and 4 bases at J; junction bases unmatched: 9. CDR3 length: 16 amino acids. This chain's CDR3 is CASSLNPSGDADTQYF. Written as DNA, the CDR3 is TGTGCCAGCAGCTTAAATCCCAGCGGGGACGCAGATACGCAGTATTTT.